These 32 T cell receptor beta chains came from one sample sequenced in a study of OX40 agonist ivuxolimab in advanced cancers. Here immunoSEQ multiplex PCR was the method, and the copy in TCRdb shows in-frame clones only, minus some. The sample yields 50,000 to 70,000 clones, around 78% seen once. The material was CD4+ or CD8+ T cells sorted from blood, obtained in a trial of the OX40 agonist ivuxolimab. These receptors all stem from an adult with an advanced solid tumor such as melanoma, head and neck, liver or kidney cancer.

The chain is built from TRBV7-3 and TRBJ2-1; no clear D gene. CDR1 and CDR2 from the germline V gene are SGHTA and FQGTGA. CDR3 length equals 13 residues. Trimming left V 1 base short and J 6 bases short, with 7 bases between. The CDR3 bases are TGTGCCAGCAGCTTAATCTCCGGCAATGAGCAGTTCTTC. This translates into CASSLISGNEQFF.

This chain links TRBV5-1 with TRBJ2-5; TRBD1 might be the D (6 bases). V was clipped by 4 bases and J by 2 bases, with 6 bases between them. The CDR3 consists of 12 residues. The V gene's germline CDR1 is SGHRS and CDR2 YFSETQ. CDR3 region: CASSQGQETQYF. Written as DNA, the CDR3 is TGCGCCAGCAGCCAGGGGCAAGAGACCCAGTACTTC.

The chain joins TRBV30 to TRBJ2-7; no clear D gene. Deletions cut 2 bases from V and 3 bases from J, with 14 bases between. This CDR3 has 14 amino acids. Per germline, CDR1 GTSNPN and CDR2 SVGIG (reference sequence). CDR3 nucleotides: TGTGCCTGGAGTACAGCCCTCGGCAACTACGAGCAGTACTTC. Translation gives CAWSTALGNYEQYF.

The V gene is TRBV7-8, the J gene TRBJ2-7, with D perhaps TRBD1 (5 bases). The CDR3 loop spans 17 amino acids. Per germline, CDR1 SGHVS and CDR2 FQNEAQ. With 1 base removed from V and 0 bases from J, the gap between germline ends came to 16 bases. The CDR3 DNA reads as TGTGCCAGCAGCTTAGTTGCCTTACAGGTTAGCTCCTACGAGCAGTACTTC. It specifies CASSLVALQVSSYEQYF.

The sample holds a few counts of this clone. The gene calls are TRBV19 and TRBJ1-5, with D perhaps matching TRBD1 (5 bases). The CDR3 extends over 14 amino acids. The germline gives CDR1 LNHDA, CDR2 SQIVND (reference sequence). V was shortened by 5 bases and J by 3 bases, with 11 bases between the two germline ends. The CDR3 sequence is CASSWSGHNQPQHF. Written as DNA, the CDR3 is TGTGCCAGTAGTTGGTCAGGGCACAATCAGCCCCAGCATTTT.

The CDR3 DNA follows: TGTGCCAGCACCCTACGGACAGGGGGAAGTAATCAGCCCCAGCATTTT. The encoded protein is CASTLRTGGSNQPQHF. The V and J genes are TRBV9 and TRBJ1-5, with TRBD1 identical over 10 bases. The germline V gene encodes CDR1 SGDLS and CDR2 YYNGEE. J lost 4 bases, V lost 6 bases, and 10 bases had no gene match. The CDR3 has 16 amino acids.

The CDR3 region has the DNA TGTGCCAGCAGGGTCCTTTTGCCAAGGAAACAGGGATCCAATGAGCAGTTCTTC. As protein: CASRVLLPRKQGSNEQFF. This chain connects TRBV28 to TRBJ2-1, with D maybe TRBD1 (6 bases). V was shortened by 6 bases and J by 6 bases, with 27 bases between the two germline ends. CDR1 and CDR2 (germline): MDHEN, SYDVKM. This CDR3 region has 18 residues.

The chain uses TRBV10-3 and TRBJ2-7; possible D gene TRBD2, 5 bases. The CDR3 has 14 residues. Trimming left V 10 bases short and J 2 bases short, with 18 bases between. Germline CDR1 and CDR2: ENHRY and SYGVKD. The CDR3 coding sequence is TGTGCCACCACCGGGGATCCGAAAACCTACGAGCAGTACTTC. This encodes CATTGDPKTYEQYF.

This clone was recorded only once. This chain connects TRBV16 to TRBJ2-2, with D unresolved. Germline V gives CDR1 KGHSY, CDR2 FQNENV. The CDR3 runs to 13 residues. Deletions cut 5 bases from V and 4 bases from J, with 8 bases between. CDR3 DNA sequence: TGTGCCAGCAGCGCCAGGCGCACCGGGGAGCTGTTTTTT. Amino acids: CASSARRTGELFF.

The chain combines TRBV7-9 with TRBJ2-7; the D is unclear. The CDR3 contains 14 residues. The V gene's germline CDR1 is SEHNR and CDR2 FQNEAQ (reference sequence). Trimming shortened V by 4 bases and J by 7 bases, and 17 bases separated the two germline ends. The CDR3 here is CASSSSKGLWEQYF. The CDR3 coding sequence is TGTGCCAGCAGCTCCAGTAAGGGTCTGTGGGAGCAGTACTTC.

This rearrangement joins TRBV28 to TRBJ1-2; D is ambiguous. Germline V gene data show CDR1 as MDHEN and CDR2 as SYDVKM. The CDR3 is made up of 14 amino acids. V lost 4 bases and J 8 bases, leaving 17 bases between the germline ends. CDR3 region: CASSSYTGGMGYTF. The CDR3 region has the DNA TGTGCCAGCAGTTCGTACACGGGAGGTATGGGCTACACCTTC.

The chain employs TRBV19 and TRBJ1-5; TRBD1 aligns across 8 bases. The V segment lost 5 bases and the J segment 11 bases; nucleotides outside the gene matches: 14. Germline V gene sequence: CDR1 LNHDA, CDR2 SQIVND (reference sequence). This CDR3 has 15 amino acids. The CDR3: CASSGTGAQSRSQHF. CDR3 DNA: TGTGCCAGTAGTGGGACAGGCGCCCAATCGAGGTCCCAGCATTTT.

The chain is built from TRBV27 and TRBJ1-6, with unresolved D. Germline V gives CDR1 MNHEY, CDR2 SMNVEV (reference sequence). The CDR3 consists of 13 residues. With 7 bases removed from V and 10 bases from J, the gap between germline ends came to 14 bases. The CDR3 spells CASTLGNRSPLHF. Here the CDR3 DNA reads TGTGCCAGCACCTTAGGGAATAGATCACCCCTCCACTTT.

This chain joins TRBV28 and TRBJ1-5; the match to TRBD1 covers 7 bases. Germline V gene data show CDR1 as MDHEN and CDR2 as SYDVKM. There are 14 residues in the CDR3. Trimming cost V 5 bases and J 7 bases; bases outside gene matches: 8. The CDR3 sequence: CASSTQGGGQPQHF. CDR3 bases: TGTGCCAGCAGTACTCAGGGGGGCGGGCAGCCCCAGCATTTT.

This clone occurred once. The rearrangement joins TRBV2 to TRBJ2-5; no reliable D call. The germline gives CDR1 SNHLY, CDR2 FYNNEI. The CDR3 length is 11 residues. V shed 6 bases and J shed 0 bases, with 2 bases lying between them. The CDR3 nucleotides read TGTGCCAGCAGCAACCAAGAGACCCAGTACTTC. This encodes CASSNQETQYF.

The V call is TRBV6-1, the J call TRBJ1-1; no definite D call. The CDR3 runs to 14 residues. CDR1 and CDR2 from the germline V gene are MNHNS and SASEGT. Trimming stripped 0 bases from V and 8 bases from J, with 13 bases between. Written as DNA, the CDR3 is TGTGCCAGCAGTGAAGCTGTCCCCCCCGTCGAAGCTTTCTTT. This encodes CASSEAVPPVEAFF.

The chain employs TRBV2 and TRBJ1-3, with 8 nucleotides matching TRBD1. The CDR3 is made up of 15 amino acids. CDR1 and CDR2 from the germline V gene are SNHLY and FYNNEI. V lost 5 bases, J lost 2 bases, and 5 bases stayed unmatched. The CDR3 region is CASSPQGAPGNTIYF. The CDR3 bases are TGTGCCAGCAGTCCCCAGGGGGCTCCTGGAAACACCATATATTTT.

J is TRBJ2-5 and V is TRBV11-3, with 10 bases aligning to TRBD2. The CDR3 consists of 16 residues. Germline lookup yields CDR1 SGHNT and CDR2 YENEEA. J lost 2 bases, V lost 6 bases, and 9 bases had no gene match. CDR3 nucleotide sequence: TGTGCCAGCAGGCGATCTAGCGGGGGTATGCAAGAGACCCAGTACTTC. It codes for CASRRSSGGMQETQYF. Based on the CDR3 plus reference TRBV11-3 and TRBJ2-5, the full variable domain is EAGVVQSPRYKIIEKKQPVAFWCNPISGHNTLYWYLQNLGQGPELLIRYENEEAVDDSQLPKDRFSAERLKGVDSTLKIQPAELGDSAVYLCASRRSSGGMQETQYFGPGTRLLVL.

The CDR3, as DNA: TGTGCCAGCTCGGCCCAGGGGGGCGCAAACACAGATACGCAGTATTTT. It codes for CASSAQGGANTDTQYF. The V call is TRBV18, the J call TRBJ2-3; D may be TRBD1 (7 bases). From germline, CDR1 is KGHSH and CDR2 LQKENI. Between the trimmed V and J ends, which lost 6 bases and 2 bases, there was a span of 18 bases. The CDR3 is 16 amino acids.

This sequence joins TRBV20-1 and TRBJ2-7, with 8 bases lining up with TRBD1. The germline V gene has CDR1 DFQATT and CDR2 SNEGSKA (reference sequence). The V segment lost 7 bases and the J segment 6 bases; nucleotides outside the gene matches: 5. The CDR3 has 11 amino acids. The DNA for the CDR3 is TGCAGTGTTCGACAGGGGCCCGAGCAGTACTTC. Translation gives CSVRQGPEQYF.

This clone appeared once. The gene calls are TRBV30 and TRBJ1-3, with a possible D match to TRBD1 (5 bases). The CDR3 covers 14 residues. Germline CDR1 is GTSNPN and CDR2 is SVGIG (reference sequence). Trimming cost V 4 bases and J 0 bases, with 10 bases left between them. The CDR3 DNA reads as TGTGCCTGGAACACAGGCCTCTCTGGAAACACCATATATTTT. Its protein is CAWNTGLSGNTIYF. The entire variable domain, with the rest obtained from reference TRBV30 and TRBJ1-3, is as follows: SQTIHQWPATLVQPVGSPLSLECTVEGTSNPNLYWYRQAAGRGLQLLFYSVGIGQISSEVPQNLSASRPQDRQFILSSKKLLLSDSGFYLCAWNTGLSGNTIYFGEGSWLTVV.

CDR3 sequence: CASSIQGGDGYTF. DNA of the CDR3: TGCGCCAGCAGCATACAGGGAGGGGATGGCTACACCTTC. V and J are TRBV5-1 and TRBJ1-2; maybe TRBD1 (6 bases). The CDR3 sequence is 13 residues long. Germline CDR1 and CDR2: SGHRS and YFSETQ. V was clipped by 4 bases and J by 6 bases, with 13 bases between them.

This chain links TRBV4-2 with TRBJ2-5, with TRBD2 matching 10 bases. Trimming removed 1 base from V and 7 bases from J; junction bases left unmatched: 3. CDR1 and CDR2 from the germline V gene are LGHNA and YNFKEQ. The CDR3 covers 14 residues. The CDR3 DNA reads TGTGCCAGCAGCCAAGCAGCGGGGGGGCCGACCCAGTACTTC. Translation: CASSQAAGGPTQYF.

This chain joins TRBV28 and TRBJ2-7, with 8 bases fitting TRBD1. The CDR3 covers 14 residues. The V gene's germline CDR1 is MDHEN and CDR2 SYDVKM. Losses at the gene ends were 4 bases for V and 7 bases for J; bases not matched to a gene: 9. In DNA, the CDR3 is TGTGCCAGCAGTTCCGCGACAGGGGCCGGAGAGCAGTACTTC. Translation gives CASSSATGAGEQYF.

V is TRBV27 and J is TRBJ1-3; D not resolved. CDR1 is MNHEY and CDR2 is SMNVEV in the germline V gene (reference sequence). Trimming removed 4 bases at V and 0 bases at J, with 10 bases between. The CDR3 covers 15 residues. Written as DNA, the CDR3 is TGTGCCAGCAGTTCCTCGGGGTACTCTGGAAACACCATATATTTT. As protein: CASSSSGYSGNTIYF.

The chain couples TRBV19 to TRBJ2-1; D tentatively fits TRBD1 or TRBD2 (5 bases each). Germline-derived CDR1 and CDR2 are LNHDA and SQIVND (reference sequence). V was clipped by 1 base and J by 4 bases, with 11 bases between them. The CDR3 is 15 residues long. The CDR3 DNA is TGTGCCAGTAGTATAGGAGGGGATTTGTACAATGAGCAGTTCTTC. It codes for CASSIGGDLYNEQFF.

The V and J genes are TRBV4-1 and TRBJ2-3, with D perhaps matching TRBD1 (5 bases). The V gene's germline CDR1 is MGHRA and CDR2 YSYEKL. This CDR3 is built from 16 residues. V was shortened by 2 bases and J by 4 bases, with 16 bases between the two germline ends. The CDR3 region is CASSQYQGEGSDTQYF. The CDR3 region has the DNA TGCGCCAGCAGCCAATATCAGGGCGAAGGCTCAGATACGCAGTATTTT.

This sequence joins TRBV30 and TRBJ1-1, with D hard to call. Looked up from germline, CDR1 is GTSNPN and CDR2 is SVGIG (reference sequence). V dropped 3 bases and J dropped 10 bases, with 9 bases sitting between them. This CDR3 spans 10 amino acids. The CDR3 region is CAWRTVGAFF. As DNA, the CDR3 is TGTGCCTGGAGAACAGTCGGAGCTTTCTTT.

The sample holds one count of this clone. The chain has TRBV11-1 and TRBJ2-7; D is unclear. Germline V gene data show CDR1 as SGHAT and CDR2 as FQDESV (reference sequence). The CDR3 extends over 11 amino acids. V dropped 1 base and J dropped 6 bases, with 4 bases sitting between them. The chain's CDR3 is CASSLDAEQYF. Here the CDR3 DNA reads TGTGCCAGCAGCTTAGACGCCGAGCAGTACTTC. Supplemented by reference TRBV11-1 and TRBJ2-7, the full variable domain reads EAEVAQSPRYKITEKSQAVAFWCDPISGHATLYWYRQILGQGPELLVQFQDESVVDDSQLPKDRFSAERLKGVDSTLKIQPAELGDSAMYLCASSLDAEQYFGPGTRLTVT.

The table lists this clone with a few counts. The rearrangement uses TRBV14 and TRBJ2-3; no firm D call. CDR3 size: 15 residues. The germline V and J ends were trimmed by 0 bases and 4 bases, with 11 bases remaining between them. Germline V gene sequence: CDR1 SGHDN, CDR2 FVKESK. The DNA of the CDR3 is TGTGCCAGCAGCCAAGATTTACACGGCCCAGATACGCAGTATTTT. Residues: CASSQDLHGPDTQYF.

This sequence joins TRBV19 and TRBJ1-5; D gene unclear. The CDR3 length is 13 residues. Per germline, CDR1 LNHDA and CDR2 SQIVND (reference sequence). Trimming cost V 5 bases and J 5 bases, with 10 bases left between them. The CDR3 DNA reads as TGTGCCAGTAGTCCGCAAGGTGATCAGCCCCAGCATTTT. Protein product: CASSPQGDQPQHF.

The chain uses TRBV4-1 and TRBJ1-5; perhaps TRBD1 as D (6 bases). CDR1 is MGHRA and CDR2 is YSYEKL in the germline V gene. The germline V and J ends were trimmed by 1 base and 11 bases, with 18 bases remaining between them. The CDR3 contains 15 residues. The CDR3 loop reads CASSQGPGQPGAQHF. The CDR3 DNA follows: TGCGCCAGCAGCCAAGGGCCAGGACAGCCGGGGGCCCAGCATTTT.